The rows below give T cell receptor beta chains drawn from one sample of a study of CD8 T cells in ankylosing spondylitis. TCRdb itself ran the 5' RACE reads through MiXCR, one entry per CDR3 protein. The repertoire consists of some 240,000 distinct CDR3 sequences, with less than 10% occurring once and the leading ten covering 6.5% to 7%. The material sequenced was blood, either unsorted or a sorted T cell fraction (not recorded which). The receptor set was obtained from a male donor with ankylosing spondylitis or in good health (not recorded which). CDR3s include the opening cysteine and the closing phenylalanine or tryptophan. A D gene is named only where the DNA matches it firmly. Clone sizes are given selectively: once, few, many, or a class where the clone is expanded.

CDR3 length	clone size	V gene	J gene	D gene	CDR3 protein	CDR3 DNA
14	few	TRBV3-1	TRBJ2-1	NA	CASGGILSNNEQFF	TGTGCCAGCGGTGGGATTTTAAGTAACAATGAGCAGTTCTTC
14	many	TRBV7-2	TRBJ1-1	NA	CASSLNPGGTEAFF	TGTGCCAGCAGCTTAAACCCTGGAGGTACTGAAGCTTTCTTT
11	many	TRBV25-1	TRBJ1-1	TRBD1	CASSQTGRAFF	TGTGCCAGCAGCCAGACAGGGCGAGCTTTCTTT
13	NA	TRBV20-1	TRBJ1-6	NA	CSAGLQENSPLHF	TGCAGTGCTGGGCTACAAGAAAATTCACCCCTCCACTTT
15	few	TRBV5-1	TRBJ2-1	NA	CASSLVGEGYNEQFF	TGCGCCAGCAGCTTGGTTGGGGAAGGGTACAATGAGCAGTTCTTC
17	many	TRBV5-4	TRBJ2-2	TRBD2	CASSLFSGSKGTGELFF	TGTGCCAGCAGCTTGTTTAGCGGGAGTAAGGGCACCGGGGAGCTGTTTTTT
17	many	TRBV7-2	TRBJ2-2	TRBD1	CASSPHWGQENTGELFF	TGTGCCAGCAGCCCCCATTGGGGACAGGAAAACACCGGGGAGCTGTTTTTT
11	many	TRBV30	TRBJ1-2	NA	CAWSVGGGYTF	TGTGCCTGGAGTGTAGGAGGTGGCTACACCTTC
16	many	TRBV10-2	TRBJ2-7	TRBD1	CASTTSGQERFYEQYF	TGCGCCAGCACCACATCCGGACAGGAGAGGTTCTACGAGCAGTACTTC
13	many	TRBV20-1	TRBJ1-5	TRBD1	CSAREQGSQPQHF	TGCAGTGCTAGAGAACAGGGGTCTCAGCCCCAGCATTTT
15	many	TRBV12-3/TRBV12-4	TRBJ2-1	NA	CASSLGVATYNEQFF	TGTGCCAGCAGTCTCGGGGTAGCGACATACAATGAGCAGTTCTTC
14	many	TRBV20-1	TRBJ1-1	NA	CSARGVGFDTEAFF	TGCAGTGCTAGAGGGGTAGGATTTGACACTGAAGCTTTCTTT
18	many	TRBV11-2	TRBJ1-1	NA	CASSSNPGFIRVNTEAFF	TGTGCCAGCAGCTCCAACCCGGGTTTTATCCGGGTGAACACTGAAGCTTTCTTT
14	many	TRBV12-3/TRBV12-4	TRBJ2-1	TRBD1	CASSTGTGVNEQFF	TGTGCCAGCAGTACCGGGACAGGGGTAAATGAGCAGTTCTTC
15	many	TRBV7-9	TRBJ2-7	TRBD2	CASSLSSGSTYEQYF	TGTGCCAGCAGCTTGAGTAGCGGGAGTACCTACGAGCAGTACTTC
14	NA	TRBV7-6	TRBJ2-5	NA	CASSPTGIRETQYF	TGTGCCAGCAGCCCTACAGGGATCCGAGAGACCCAGTACTTC
14	NA	TRBV20-1	TRBJ2-7	NA	CSAPGAGRFYEQYF	TGCAGTGCCCCAGGGGCGGGCAGATTTTACGAGCAGTACTTC
12	few	TRBV3-1	TRBJ1-1	NA	CASSREVTEAFF	TGTGCCAGCAGCCGAGAGGTCACTGAAGCTTTCTTT
16	few	TRBV4-3	TRBJ1-3	NA	CASSQDGQGFGNTIYF	TGCGCCAGCAGCCAAGATGGGCAGGGGTTCGGAAACACCATATATTTT
13	many	TRBV2	TRBJ2-3	NA	CASSVAGEYTQYF	TGTGCCAGCAGTGTCGCCGGAGAATATACGCAGTATTTT
15	NA	TRBV6-5	TRBJ2-5	NA	CASSYSGGGKETQYF	TGTGCCAGCAGTTACTCAGGGGGAGGTAAAGAGACCCAGTACTTC
16	many	TRBV5-1	TRBJ1-1	TRBD1	CASSLATGGRDTEAFF	TGCGCCAGCAGCTTGGCAACAGGGGGTAGGGACACTGAAGCTTTCTTT
12	many	TRBV12-3/TRBV12-4	TRBJ2-7	TRBD1	CASRGTDYEQYF	TGTGCCAGCAGAGGGACAGACTACGAGCAGTACTTC
17	few	TRBV7-2	TRBJ1-1	NA	CASSLALTGILGTEAFF	TGTGCCAGCAGCTTAGCGCTCACAGGGATATTGGGCACTGAAGCTTTCTTT
17	many	TRBV5-1	TRBJ1-6	NA	CASSHRTLSSYNSPLHF	TGCGCCAGCAGCCACCGAACGCTGAGCTCCTATAATTCACCCCTCCACTTT
14	few	TRBV30	TRBJ1-1	NA	CAWTRNREGTEAFF	TGTGCCTGGACCAGGAACAGGGAGGGAACTGAAGCTTTCTTT
13	NA	TRBV4-2	TRBJ2-5	NA	CASSLARGGAQYF	TGTGCCAGCAGCCTAGCCCGGGGTGGGGCCCAGTACTTC
12	few	TRBV7-2	TRBJ2-4	NA	CASSLPGPFQYF	TGTGCCAGCAGCTTACCTGGGCCGTTTCAGTACTTC
14	many	TRBV7-2	TRBJ2-4	NA	CASSPETARNIQYF	TGTGCCAGCAGCCCGGAGACAGCCCGAAACATTCAGTACTTC
13	many	TRBV28	TRBJ2-7	NA	CASSPPPEDEQYF	TGTGCCAGCAGTCCGCCCCCTGAGGACGAGCAGTACTTC
12	many	TRBV29-1	TRBJ2-7	TRBD1	CSVGTGSYEQYF	TGCAGCGTCGGGACAGGGTCCTACGAGCAGTACTTC
17	NA	TRBV19	TRBJ2-1	NA	CASSIDTVNPSDDEQFF	TGTGCCAGTAGTATAGACACAGTGAACCCCTCGGACGATGAGCAGTTCTTC
14	NA	TRBV6-1	TRBJ1-1	NA	CASSEVGGNTEAFF	TGTGCCAGCAGTGAAGTAGGAGGGAACACTGAAGCTTTCTTT
17	NA	TRBV12-3/TRBV12-4	TRBJ2-1	TRBD2	CASSNYILAGAHNEQFF	TGTGCCAGCAGCAATTACATACTAGCGGGAGCGCACAATGAGCAGTTCTTC
16	many	TRBV10-2	TRBJ2-1	TRBD2	CASSESKGLAGGKQFF	TGCGCCAGCAGTGAGTCGAAGGGACTAGCGGGAGGGAAGCAGTTCTTC
16	NA	TRBV5-1	TRBJ2-2	NA	CASSRLETPDTGELFF	TGCGCCAGCAGCCGGCTAGAAACGCCGGACACCGGGGAGCTGTTTTTT
13	many	TRBV10-3	TRBJ1-6	NA	CATEDGANSPLHF	TGTGCCACAGAGGACGGGGCGAATTCACCCCTCCACTTT
16	once	TRBV7-2	TRBJ2-2	NA	CASSLRRGRGTGELFF	TGTGCCAGCAGCCTTAGGAGGGGGCGAGGGACCGGGGAGCTGTTTTTT
17	many	TRBV5-1	TRBJ1-2	NA	CASSLTDIRTDNYGYTF	TGCGCCAGCAGCTTGACGGACATAAGGACAGATAACTATGGCTACACCTTC
12	many	TRBV28	TRBJ2-3	NA	CASASSTDTQYF	TGTGCCAGCGCCTCTAGCACAGATACGCAGTATTTT
14	NA	TRBV12-3/TRBV12-4	TRBJ2-7	NA	CASRTSGVVYEQYF	TGTGCCAGCAGGACATCAGGGGTGGTTTACGAGCAGTACTTC
13	many	TRBV10-3	TRBJ2-7	TRBD1	CAIRRTGSYEQYF	TGTGCCATCAGAAGGACAGGTAGCTACGAGCAGTACTTC
17	NA	TRBV20-1	TRBJ2-1	TRBD2	CSARDRTSGSGWNEQFF	TGCAGTGCTAGAGATCGAACTAGCGGGAGCGGTTGGAATGAGCAGTTCTTC
14	many	TRBV12-3/TRBV12-4	TRBJ2-3	NA	CASSPLALTDTQYF	TGTGCCAGCAGTCCGCTAGCGCTCACAGATACGCAGTATTTT
15	many	TRBV10-3	TRBJ2-1	TRBD1	CAISGDRGAYNEQFF	TGTGCCATCAGTGGTGACAGGGGGGCCTACAATGAGCAGTTCTTC
15	NA	TRBV20-1	TRBJ2-1	NA	CSASPRTSPGNEQFF	TGCAGTGCTAGCCCGCGGACCTCCCCCGGGAATGAGCAGTTCTTC
19	many	TRBV10-3	TRBJ1-2	TRBD1	CAISEPSPGQPAFRGGYTF	TGTGCCATCAGTGAGCCCTCCCCGGGACAGCCAGCATTTCGTGGTGGCTACACCTTC
14	many	TRBV4-2	TRBJ2-2	NA	CASSQDAGAGELFF	TGTGCCAGCAGCCAAGATGCCGGGGCCGGGGAGCTGTTTTTT
15	NA	TRBV12-3/TRBV12-4	TRBJ2-6	NA	CASRRLHSGANVLTF	TGTGCCAGCAGGCGACTCCACTCGGGGGCCAACGTCCTGACTTTC
15	many	TRBV5-6	TRBJ2-2	NA	CASSLPGANTGELFF	TGTGCCAGCAGCTTGCCAGGGGCCAACACCGGGGAGCTGTTTTTT